Listed below are T cell receptor beta chains from one sample, sequenced in a study of response to subunit inactivated influenza vaccine. TCRdb analysed the RT-PCR reads with MiXCR anew, one entry per CDR3 protein. The data contain 430,000 or so distinct CDR3 sequences, approximately 11% of them singletons. The sample in question was PBMCs from blood, obtained 35 to 45 days after vaccination. The receptors here all came from a man in his forties or fifties who received an inactivated influenza vaccine. Both conserved end residues are trimmed from each CDR3.

V: TRBV7-6; J: TRBJ2-1; CDR3: ASSSGRQSSYNEQF
V: TRBV12-3/TRBV12-4; J: TRBJ1-1; CDR3: ASSLVGGAGEAF
V: TRBV20-1; J: TRBJ2-7; CDR3: SASRGDGPYEQY
V: TRBV29-1; J: TRBJ2-7; CDR3: SVETRASGSGEQY
V: TRBV20-1; J: TRBJ1-5; CDR3: SAVQGSQPQH
V: TRBV6-1; J: TRBJ2-7; CDR3: ASRRLAGGLHEQY
V: TRBV5-1; J: TRBJ2-7; CDR3: ASSYDSSYEQY
V: TRBV6-1; J: TRBJ2-7; CDR3: ASRNGQGTYEQY
V: TRBV10-3; J: TRBJ1-2; CDR3: AISDGQQKIYGYT
V: TRBV28; J: TRBJ2-1; CDR3: ASYTNPIPEQF
V: TRBV5-1; J: TRBJ2-5; CDR3: ASSSRTVQETQY
V: TRBV20-1; J: TRBJ2-5; CDR3: SASSLTRQETQY
V: TRBV4-1; J: TRBJ2-4; CDR3: ASKKAGEAIQY
V: TRBV6-1; J: TRBJ2-7; CDR3: ASRETHFPSYEQY
V: TRBV5-6; J: TRBJ2-2; CDR3: ASSSTSGGLLNTGELF
V: TRBV27; J: TRBJ2-1; CDR3: ASQDWNEQF
V: TRBV2; J: TRBJ2-2; CDR3: ASSRDRNTGELF
V: TRBV4-3; J: TRBJ2-3; CDR3: ASSQMGGTDTQY
V: TRBV7-7; J: TRBJ2-7; CDR3: ASSLGPAELSYEQY
V: TRBV12-3/TRBV12-4; J: TRBJ2-7; CDR3: ASRESGLAYEQY
V: TRBV4-3; J: TRBJ2-3; CDR3: ASSQQGTSTDTQY
V: TRBV12-3/TRBV12-4; J: TRBJ1-6; CDR3: ASSLGETSPLH
V: TRBV10-3; J: TRBJ2-7; CDR3: AISGGTYEQY
V: TRBV14; J: TRBJ1-6; CDR3: ASRVGTVNSPLH